A selection of T cell receptor beta chains follows, all from one sample in a study of cytomegalovirus exposure and HLA in healthy donors. Sequenced by immunoSEQ multiplex PCR; TCRdb stores in-frame clones only, minus some. Of 60,000 to 85,000 clones in the sample, approximately 93% were seen once. The sequenced sample was PBMCs. The receptor source for this set is a man aged 18-30 years in good health and CMV-seropositive. The CDR3 runs from the conserved cysteine through the conserved F or W. A D gene is named only where the DNA matches it firmly. Part of the rows lack a size; the others show once, few, many or a class for expanded clones.

CDR3 DNA: TGTGCCAGCAGAAAGATTGAACACTCCTACAATGAGCAGTTCTTC
CDR3 protein: CASRKIEHSYNEQFF
D gene: .
clone size: .
V gene: TRBV27
J gene: TRBJ2-1

CDR3 DNA: TGTGCCAGCAGCACGACAGGGGGGTCGCGAGGCTACACCTTC
CDR3 protein: CASSTTGGSRGYTF
D gene: TRBD1
clone size: .
V gene: TRBV6-5
J gene: TRBJ1-2

CDR3 DNA: TGTGCCAGCAGCGTATACGACCTAGCGAACACCGGGGAGCTGTTTTTT
CDR3 protein: CASSVYDLANTGELFF
D gene: .
clone size: .
V gene: TRBV9
J gene: TRBJ2-2

CDR3 DNA: TGCAGCGTTGTTACACACACAGATACGCAGTATTTT
CDR3 protein: CSVVTHTDTQYF
D gene: .
clone size: .
V gene: TRBV29-1
J gene: TRBJ2-3

CDR3 DNA: TGCAGCGTTGCCAACTTTACTAGCCTCTACGAGCAGTACTTC
CDR3 protein: CSVANFTSLYEQYF
D gene: .
clone size: .
V gene: TRBV29-1
J gene: TRBJ2-7

CDR3 DNA: TGTGCCAGCAGCCGGATGGGAGGACTAGCGGGAGGCTCCCCAGAGACCCAGTACTTC
CDR3 protein: CASSRMGGLAGGSPETQYF
D gene: TRBD2
clone size: .
V gene: TRBV4-2
J gene: TRBJ2-5

CDR3 DNA: TGTGCCAGCAGAACTGGTAGCTCTGGAAACACCATATATTTT
CDR3 protein: CASRTGSSGNTIYF
D gene: .
clone size: once
V gene: TRBV28
J gene: TRBJ1-3

CDR3 DNA: TGCGCCAGCAGCTTGTTGGGGGGGCGGTCGCTTACTGAAGCTTTCTTT
CDR3 protein: CASSLLGGRSLTEAFF
D gene: .
clone size: .
V gene: TRBV5-1
J gene: TRBJ1-1

CDR3 DNA: TGCAGCGTTCCCGTCGAGGTTGGAAAGACCCAGTACTTC
CDR3 protein: CSVPVEVGKTQYF
D gene: .
clone size: .
V gene: TRBV29-1
J gene: TRBJ2-5

CDR3 DNA: TGCGCCAGCAGCTCGGAGGGCCAGTGGTCCTACGAGCAGTACTTC
CDR3 protein: CASSSEGQWSYEQYF
D gene: .
clone size: .
V gene: TRBV5-1
J gene: TRBJ2-7

CDR3 DNA: TGTGCCAGCAGTTTATTTTCAGGGGGGAGGAACACCATATATTTT
CDR3 protein: CASSLFSGGRNTIYF
D gene: TRBD1
clone size: .
V gene: TRBV28
J gene: TRBJ1-3

CDR3 DNA: TGTGCCAGCAGCTTAGGCGGGGGTTACACAGATACGCAGTATTTT
CDR3 protein: CASSLGGGYTDTQYF
D gene: TRBD2
clone size: .
V gene: TRBV7-3
J gene: TRBJ2-3

CDR3 DNA: TGTGCCAGTAGCGTTCTAGCGGGGCGGGCGAACACCGGGGAGCTGTTTTTT
CDR3 protein: CASSVLAGRANTGELFF
D gene: TRBD2
clone size: .
V gene: TRBV19
J gene: TRBJ2-2

CDR3 DNA: TGTGCCAGTAGTATATGGGTCGGAGTAGCGGGAGGGCCCGCCGGGGAGCTGTTTTTT
CDR3 protein: CASSIWVGVAGGPAGELFF
D gene: TRBD2
clone size: .
V gene: TRBV19
J gene: TRBJ2-2

CDR3 DNA: TGTGCCAGCAGCCCCAGGGGGCGGCGGGAGACCCAGTACTTC
CDR3 protein: CASSPRGRRETQYF
D gene: TRBD1
clone size: .
V gene: TRBV5-5
J gene: TRBJ2-5

CDR3 DNA: TGTGCCAGCAGCGCCGAGATTGCGGGGGTACAGTTCTTC
CDR3 protein: CASSAEIAGVQFF
D gene: TRBD2
clone size: .
V gene: TRBV11-3
J gene: TRBJ2-1

CDR3 DNA: TGTGCCAGCAGCGACAGTGGGAAGTACACCGGGGAGCTGTTTTTT
CDR3 protein: CASSDSGKYTGELFF
D gene: .
clone size: .
V gene: TRBV28
J gene: TRBJ2-2

CDR3 DNA: TGTGCCAGCTCGACGGCCGGGGAGACCCAGTACTTC
CDR3 protein: CASSTAGETQYF
D gene: .
clone size: .
V gene: TRBV2
J gene: TRBJ2-5

CDR3 DNA: TGTGCCAGCTCACACGGGTCGAGCTCTGGAAACACCATATATTTT
CDR3 protein: CASSHGSSSGNTIYF
D gene: .
clone size: .
V gene: TRBV18
J gene: TRBJ1-3

CDR3 DNA: TGTGCCATAGCGGGGCTCACCGGGGAGCTGTTTTTT
CDR3 protein: CAIAGLTGELFF
D gene: TRBD2
clone size: .
V gene: TRBV10-3
J gene: TRBJ2-2

CDR3 DNA: TGTGCCAGCAGTTTAAGAGGGCTAGCGAACGAGCAGTACTTC
CDR3 protein: CASSLRGLANEQYF
D gene: .
clone size: .
V gene: TRBV28
J gene: TRBJ2-7

CDR3 DNA: TGTGCCTGGAGTATAAATTCAGGTACTGCGGGAGGGCCCTACAATGAGCAGTTCTTC
CDR3 protein: CAWSINSGTAGGPYNEQFF
D gene: TRBD2
clone size: .
V gene: TRBV30
J gene: TRBJ2-1

CDR3 DNA: TGTGCCAGCAGACGGGCCGAGGGCTCCTACGAGCAGTACTTC
CDR3 protein: CASRRAEGSYEQYF
D gene: .
clone size: .
V gene: TRBV6-5
J gene: TRBJ2-7

CDR3 DNA: TGTGCCAGCAGCTCCTCCACAGGGCAGGCAGCTTTCTTT
CDR3 protein: CASSSSTGQAAFF
D gene: .
clone size: .
V gene: TRBV7-9
J gene: TRBJ1-1

CDR3 DNA: TGTGCCAGCCGTCGGACAGGGGGCAACACCGGGGAGCTGTTTTTT
CDR3 protein: CASRRTGGNTGELFF
D gene: TRBD1
clone size: .
V gene: TRBV5-4
J gene: TRBJ2-2

CDR3 DNA: TGTGCCAGCAGTTTATCTGGGACTAGCGGGCCTCATCTCCACAATGAGCAGTTCTTC
CDR3 protein: CASSLSGTSGPHLHNEQFF
D gene: TRBD2
clone size: .
V gene: TRBV28
J gene: TRBJ2-1

CDR3 DNA: TGTGCCAGCAGTTACGGACTGCCTAGCACAGATACGCAGTATTTT
CDR3 protein: CASSYGLPSTDTQYF
D gene: .
clone size: .
V gene: TRBV6-5
J gene: TRBJ2-3

CDR3 DNA: TGTGCCAGTCTACCCCAGGGAGGAACTGAAGCTTTCTTT
CDR3 protein: CASLPQGGTEAFF
D gene: .
clone size: .
V gene: TRBV2
J gene: TRBJ1-1

CDR3 DNA: TGTGCCAGCAGCGCCGGGACATATGGCTACACCTTC
CDR3 protein: CASSAGTYGYTF
D gene: .
clone size: .
V gene: TRBV9
J gene: TRBJ1-2

CDR3 DNA: TGTGCCAGCAGCCCTGGGACAGCCCTAAACTATGGCTACACCTTC
CDR3 protein: CASSPGTALNYGYTF
D gene: TRBD1
clone size: .
V gene: TRBV9
J gene: TRBJ1-2

CDR3 DNA: TGTGCCAGCAGCTTATGGGCCGGCCCGAGCTCCTACAATGAGCAGTTCTTC
CDR3 protein: CASSLWAGPSSYNEQFF
D gene: .
clone size: .
V gene: TRBV11-3
J gene: TRBJ2-1

CDR3 DNA: TGTGCCAGCAGGTTGCAGGGGAGAGAGACCCAGTACTTC
CDR3 protein: CASRLQGRETQYF
D gene: .
clone size: .
V gene: TRBV28
J gene: TRBJ2-5

CDR3 DNA: TGTGCCAGCAGTGGGGCCGGGACTCACACAGATACGCAGTATTTT
CDR3 protein: CASSGAGTHTDTQYF
D gene: .
clone size: .
V gene: TRBV28
J gene: TRBJ2-3

CDR3 DNA: TGTGCCAGCAGTCCCACAGGGGCCGGGGAGCTGTTTTTT
CDR3 protein: CASSPTGAGELFF
D gene: TRBD1
clone size: .
V gene: TRBV27
J gene: TRBJ2-2

CDR3 DNA: TGTGCCAGCAGCCCAATTATTCCTAGCGGGAGTGGGCATGAGCAGTTCTTC
CDR3 protein: CASSPIIPSGSGHEQFF
D gene: TRBD2
clone size: .
V gene: TRBV7-9
J gene: TRBJ2-1

CDR3 DNA: TGTGCCATCAGTGGGGGGGAAGCTAGCACAGATACGCAGTATTTT
CDR3 protein: CAISGGEASTDTQYF
D gene: .
clone size: .
V gene: TRBV10-3
J gene: TRBJ2-3

CDR3 DNA: TGTGCCAGCAGCTTCTCCGGGACTAGCGGGTACAATGAGCAGTTCTTC
CDR3 protein: CASSFSGTSGYNEQFF
D gene: TRBD2
clone size: .
V gene: TRBV7-9
J gene: TRBJ2-1

CDR3 DNA: TGTGCCAGCAGTTTGTTTGGGACAGGCCTAGGGTATACGCAGTATTTT
CDR3 protein: CASSLFGTGLGYTQYF
D gene: TRBD1
clone size: .
V gene: TRBV27
J gene: TRBJ2-3

CDR3 DNA: TGTGCCAGCAGCTTAACAGGGACTAGCGGCAATGAGCAGTTCTTC
CDR3 protein: CASSLTGTSGNEQFF
D gene: TRBD2
clone size: once
V gene: TRBV7-9
J gene: TRBJ2-1

CDR3 DNA: TGTGCCATCAGTGATGGAGGGATTGGGTTACGCCACTATGGCTACACCTTC
CDR3 protein: CAISDGGIGLRHYGYTF
D gene: .
clone size: .
V gene: TRBV10-3
J gene: TRBJ1-2